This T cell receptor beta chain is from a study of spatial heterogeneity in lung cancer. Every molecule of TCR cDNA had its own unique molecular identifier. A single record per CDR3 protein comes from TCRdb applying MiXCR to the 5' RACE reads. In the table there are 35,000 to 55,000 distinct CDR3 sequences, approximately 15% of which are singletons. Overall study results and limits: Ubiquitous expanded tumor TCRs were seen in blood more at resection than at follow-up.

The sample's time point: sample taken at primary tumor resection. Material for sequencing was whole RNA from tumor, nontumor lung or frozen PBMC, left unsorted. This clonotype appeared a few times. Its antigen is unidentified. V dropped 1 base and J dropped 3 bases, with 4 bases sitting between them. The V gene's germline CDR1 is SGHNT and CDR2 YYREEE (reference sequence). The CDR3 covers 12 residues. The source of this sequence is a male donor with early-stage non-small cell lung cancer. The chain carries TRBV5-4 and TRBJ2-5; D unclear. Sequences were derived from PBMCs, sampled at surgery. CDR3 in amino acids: CASSLPEETQYF. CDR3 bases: TGTGCCAGCAGCTTGCCTGAAGAGACCCAGTACTTC.